Listed below are T cell receptor beta chains from one sample, sequenced in a study of CXCR3-negative and CXCR3-positive naive CD8 T cells. Reprocessing the 5' RACE reads, TCRdb reports a single entry for every CDR3 protein and omits DNA. The sample spans about 43,000 distinct CDR3 sequences; the ten largest clones claim about 10%. The sequenced sample consisted of memory CD8+ T cells from blood. Receptor source: a human donor in good health. Some clones in this sample may be carry-over from other donors' samples. Each CDR3 is given with its conserved first and last residue. Not all rows give a size; the values are once, few, many and, for expanded clones, a class.

TRBV29-1	TRBJ2-2	NA	CSVAWPSGRPGELFF
TRBV4-3	TRBJ2-4	NA	CASSQDTGELSQGNIQYF
TRBV7-2	TRBJ2-7	NA	CASSTEPHRQVDHSWYEQYF
TRBV4-1	TRBJ2-7	NA	CASGDVDRTYEQYF
TRBV29-1	TRBJ2-7	NA	CSVELDGHEQYF
TRBV7-9	TRBJ1-6	NA	CASSLEVRTGTTFNSPLHF
TRBV19	TRBJ2-1	NA	CASSRAMPAGGPDNEQFF
TRBV11-1	TRBJ2-3	NA	CASSFSVASSTDTQYF
TRBV19	TRBJ1-5	NA	CASNVGDQPQHF
TRBV6-6	TRBJ2-7	NA	CASSYTGGYEQYF
TRBV5-1	TRBJ2-1	NA	CASRDSLHNEQFF
TRBV12-3/TRBV12-4	TRBJ1-6	NA	CASYDGILLHF
TRBV20-1	TRBJ1-5	NA	CSARDQLGQGNQPQHF
TRBV16	TRBJ1-2	NA	CASSQVHYGQTNYGYTF
TRBV28	TRBJ2-5	NA	CASSLRGGETQYF
TRBV29-1	TRBJ2-5	NA	CSVVPSGQETQYF
TRBV7-6	TRBJ2-1	NA	CASSYSGTGYNEQFF
TRBV4-1	TRBJ2-5	NA	CASSQTQETQYF
TRBV4-2	TRBJ2-5	NA	CASSQEQGASETQYF
TRBV12-1	TRBJ1-5	NA	CATYRQGRSNQPQHF
TRBV4-3	TRBJ2-1	NA	CASRQGPGGNEQFF
TRBV11-3	TRBJ1-1	NA	CASSLVVVPGTVNTEAFF
TRBV2	TRBJ2-5	NA	CASSTPQGVGETQYF
TRBV29-1	TRBJ2-7	NA	CSVGQGKVFAEQYF
TRBV15	TRBJ2-3	NA	CATSRGTTHTDTQYF
TRBV6-5	TRBJ1-4	NA	CASSYTTGGKLFF
TRBV12-3/TRBV12-4	TRBJ1-1	NA	CASSYERQGGPEAFF
TRBV4-1	TRBJ2-1	NA	CASSQAKRFSYNEQFF
TRBV7-9	TRBJ2-3	NA	CASSTSGSTDTQYF
TRBV27	TRBJ1-2	NA	CASSPGSNYGYTF
TRBV28	TRBJ2-3	NA	CASSPMTSGGGTDTQYF
TRBV5-6	TRBJ2-7	NA	CASSRWTERYEQYF
TRBV3-1	TRBJ2-3	NA	CASSPSRDTAFTDTQYF
TRBV28	TRBJ1-6	NA	CASSWDREVSPLHF
TRBV4-3	TRBJ1-4	NA	CASSHDSGGNEKLFF
TRBV7-2	TRBJ2-3	NA	CASSLVGTGDTQYF
TRBV7-9	TRBJ1-5	NA	CASSSPGGSNQPQHF
TRBV29-1	TRBJ2-5	medium-sized	CSVDRLLGGQETQYF
TRBV6-4	TRBJ2-3	NA	CASSRGGPFTDTQYF
TRBV6-5	TRBJ2-2	NA	CASSGGQDVNTGELFF
TRBV18	TRBJ2-7	NA	CASSPTGSYEQYF
TRBV10-3	TRBJ2-7	NA	CATRRLAGAYEQYF
TRBV29-1	TRBJ2-3	NA	CSVDKSGFADTQYF
TRBV20-1	TRBJ2-2	NA	CSAREGGAETGELFF
TRBV7-9	TRBJ2-7	NA	CASSLGTRDEQYF
TRBV6-1	TRBJ2-1	NA	CASSVGLAGTDEQFF
TRBV29-1	TRBJ2-2	NA	CSVGVLRTVDTGELFF
TRBV4-2	TRBJ2-4	NA	CASTPEVAKNIQYF
TRBV7-6	TRBJ2-7	NA	CASSLSGVVWEQYF
TRBV7-6	TRBJ1-4	NA	CASSLKLDREAKLFF
TRBV6-2/TRBV6-3	TRBJ2-7	NA	CASSYRRGYEQYF